This T cell receptor (beta chain) came from a study of CD8+CD57+ T cells in acquired aplastic anemia. In the study overall: Mean yield of DNA from sorted CD4+ and CD8+ cells was around 3 ug.

CDR3 length: 15 residues. Per the germline V gene, CDR1 is DFQATT and CDR2 is SNEGSKA (reference sequence). Using genomic DNA as the template, TCR beta VDJ and CDR3 profiling was carried out. Via MiXCR, TCRdb re-called the reads, giving one row per CDR3 protein. Of roughly 150,000 distinct CDR3 sequences in the sample, about half were seen once. To note about this clonotype: As yet, its antigen is unknown. One end of the junction fails to match germline, which may point to a read error.

Study-wide results and caveats: Patients and controls shared fewer than 30 CD8+ CDR3 sequences.

Only patients with CD8+CD57+ cell expansion on flow cytometry were chosen for sequencing. Every one of the patients had aplastic anemia (severe, acquired). When blood sampling took place, the patients had received no therapy. Sequenced material: sorted CD4+, CD8+, or CD8+CD57+ T cells (not recorded which) from PBMCs. This chain connects TRBV20-1 to TRBJ1-1, with TRBD1 as a possible D gene (5 bases). This TCR derives from a human donor with aplastic anemia. CDR3 nucleotides: TGTAGTGCCAGTAGTTGGGGACGCAAGAACACTGAAGCTCTCTTT. This gives the protein CSASSWGRKNTEALF.